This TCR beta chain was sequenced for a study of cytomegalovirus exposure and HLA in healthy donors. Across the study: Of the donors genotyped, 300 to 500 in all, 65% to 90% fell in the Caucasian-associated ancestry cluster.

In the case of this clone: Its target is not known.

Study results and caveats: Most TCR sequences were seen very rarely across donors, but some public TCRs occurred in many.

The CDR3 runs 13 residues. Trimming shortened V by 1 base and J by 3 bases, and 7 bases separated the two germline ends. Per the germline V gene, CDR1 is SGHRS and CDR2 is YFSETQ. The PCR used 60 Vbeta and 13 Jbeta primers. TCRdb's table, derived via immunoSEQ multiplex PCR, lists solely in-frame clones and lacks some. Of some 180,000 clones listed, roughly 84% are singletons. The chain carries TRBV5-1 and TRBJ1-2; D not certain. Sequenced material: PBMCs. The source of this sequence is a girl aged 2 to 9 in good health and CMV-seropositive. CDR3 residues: CASSLLGDYGYTF. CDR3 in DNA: TGCGCCAGCAGCTTGTTGGGCGACTATGGCTACACCTTC.